The source of this TCR beta chain is a study of cytomegalovirus exposure and HLA in healthy donors. The CDR3 extends over 15 amino acids. CDR1 and CDR2 from the germline V gene are SGHDN and FVKESK. The V and J ends lost 0 bases and 8 bases, in that order; junction bases with no gene match: 7. This table comes from immunoSEQ multiplex PCR, and its TCRdb copy is limited to in-frame clones, with some not included. The sample records about 110,000 clones, roughly 90% being singletons. Broader study findings: Cytomegalovirus-associated status was assigned to some 180 TCR beta chains.

With regard to this clone: Its antigen remains unknown.

The receptor comes from a woman in her thirties in good health and CMV-seropositive. Material: PBMCs. The J gene is TRBJ1-2, the V gene TRBV14, with 9 bases lining up with TRBD1. CDR3 amino acids: CASSQELGQGRGYTF. The CDR3 nucleotides read TGTGCCAGCAGCCAAGAGCTGGGACAGGGTAGGGGCTACACCTTC.